This entry concerns a single TCR beta chain. The method was immunoSEQ multiplex PCR; TCRdb's version includes in-frame clones alone and lacks a portion of them. Altogether 350,000 to 550,000 clones are present, around 90% being singletons, with the ten largest covering nearly 2%. These data are taken from a study of blood T cell repertoires in COVID-19. Study background: PBMCs, B-cell-depleted T cells, or T cells were the source of the cDNA or gDNA that made up the material.

Looked up from germline, CDR1 is SGHDN and CDR2 is FVKESK. The CDR3 is made up of 14 amino acids. With 2 bases removed from V and 10 bases from J, the gap between germline ends came to 12 bases. Source material: PBMCs or T cells enriched from blood (not recorded which). The receptor was isolated from a woman between 18 and 29 years old with acute COVID-19. The genes are TRBV14 and TRBJ1-6; weak D call: TRBD1 (5 bases). The CDR3 protein is CASSQQGGGSPLHF. The CDR3 bases are TGTGCCAGCAGCCAACAGGGCGGGGGATCACCCCTCCACTTT.